This T cell receptor (beta chain) stems from a study of beta chain features in type 1 diabetes (dated by TCRdb to 2016 to 2019). In the study overall: Patients and healthy donors did not differ in mean age, gender distribution, total cell number or subset yield. Across all samples, 107,917,701 sorted cells were examined, and cell number per subset correlated strongly with RNA yield. The study compared the TCRB repertoires of sorted circulating CD4+ T cell subsets in recently diagnosed type 1 diabetes patients with those in matched healthy donors. Naive and central memory subsets were obtained from all 30 or so donors, but regulatory and stem cell-like memory subsets were isolated from only 8 patients and about 8 healthy donors.

This clone showed up just a few times. What antigen it recognizes has not been identified. No much larger clone is present one base from it, and per-base qualities are unavailable. The CDR3 sequence holds 17 residues, the cysteine and phenylalanine included. Only the CDR3 DNA stays, 51 bases, in frame from base 1. CDR1 and CDR2 (SGDLS, YYNGEE) derive from the germline V gene. The germline ends are 18 bases apart after V is trimmed by 2 bases and J by 4 bases. From each donor, a single peripheral blood sample of 90 to 150 mL on average was drawn into heparinised tubes. A BD FACSAria II and a panel including CD45RO, CCR7, CD25, CD127, CD95 and CD27 were used to sort naive, central memory, regulatory and stem cell-like memory CD4+ T cells. A purity above 95% was achieved for all sorted populations. PBMCs were isolated right away by Lymphoprep density gradient centrifugation and were stained directly, without culture. Samples were stained and sorted in pairs, with one healthy donor and one patient per experiment, so that batch effects were minimized.

The High Capacity cDNA Reverse Transcription Kit was used to reverse transcribe all of the isolated RNA, meaning that expressed TCRB transcripts were what got sequenced. Deep immunoSEQ sequencing was applied to naive, central memory and regulatory T cell samples, giving an average of roughly 3.5 million total reads per sample. After sorted cells were lysed in RLT buffer, RNA was extracted with DNase-treated RNeasy Micro or Mini kits, with the choice depending on cell number. Each cell subset was processed on its own to prevent cross-contamination, while patient and healthy donor samples were processed together. The immunoSEQ multiplex PCR was used to amplify TCRB sequences from cDNA, yielding 87-bp fragments that span the CDR3 region. Sequencing of the amplicons was performed on the Illumina HiSeq platform. The authors' analysis ran thus. PCR bias was corrected computationally using synthetic template baselines, and reads within Hamming distance 2 were collapsed, with unmergeable singletons discarded. Reads were aligned against IMGT so that V, D and J genes, CDR3 length and insertions or deletions at six rearrangement sites could be assigned. Within each subset, clonotype counts were normalized to sorted cell number, after which true diversity and Gini coefficients were computed with the tcR R package. The overlap coefficient, calculated on TCRB nucleotide sequences, was used to quantify repertoire sharing. TCRdb's version of the immuneACCESS table is confined to in-frame rearrangements and falls short of the full clone set. An unresolved V gene accounts for under half of the shortfall where checked; the remainder is of unknown origin. Clone size and the V and J calls come from that table; the DNA yielded D and trimming. The sample contains approximately 37,000 clones, about 52% of them found a single time. The ten largest clones capture 0.6% to 0.85% of the sample.

Results and caveats for the whole study, not just this receptor: At VDJ recombination sites, patients with type 1 diabetes made fewer insertions and deleted more nucleotides, a pattern implying thymic rearrangement abnormalities. Sequencing cDNA rather than genomic DNA could over-represent highly expressing activated cells, although activation and CD3 levels did not differ between groups. HLA sub-analyses involved small numbers of individuals, so any influence of HLA type on TCRB rearrangement remained unresolved. Naive, central memory and regulatory TCRB repertoires appeared to be more alike among patients than among healthy donors. In all four CD4+ subsets, TCRB CDR3 length was moderately but significantly shorter in type 1 diabetes patients. PCR might favor shorter templates, but patient and control samples were amplified and corrected together, so any skew would affect both groups equally.

The chain is made from TRBV9 and TRBJ2-2; the D gene is perhaps TRBD1, from 6 matching bases. The sample comprised central memory CD4+ T cells from blood. This TCR derives from a woman between 18 and 29 years old in good health. The CDR3 sequence is CASSVSPGHASTGELFF. The DNA sequence follows: TGTGCCAGCAGCGTGTCTCCGGGACACGCGAGCACCGGGGAGCTGTTTTTT.